The T cell receptor beta chain under discussion was sequenced for a study of identical twins. Study results and limitations: Among monozygotic twins, out-of-frame TCR alpha sharing exceeded what models predicted.

Every one of the donors was a healthy Caucasian. TCRdb reprocessed the 5' RACE reads with MiXCR, giving one entry per CDR3 protein. The sample holds around 570,000 distinct CDR3 sequences, 9% to 10% seen once. This clonotype has ten or more counts. Its antigen is unknown. There are 15 residues in the CDR3. Trimming pared 3 bases from V and 5 bases from J, leaving 15 bases between. Germline V CDR1 and CDR2: SGHTA, FQGNSA. The same specimen was also included in a second study, on yellow fever vaccine responses in identical twins.

The specimen sequenced was PBMCs. The chain combines TRBV7-2 with TRBJ2-3; possibly TRBD2 for D (6 bases). This clonotype was sampled from a woman younger than 30 in good health. The CDR3: CASSLSVLAIDTQYF. The CDR3 DNA sequence: TGTGCCAGCAGCTTGTCTGTCCTAGCGATAGATACGCAGTATTTT.